This T cell receptor beta chain was captured in a study of CD8+ T cells in alopecia areata. At the level of the study: In an open-label trial, patients got 5 to 10 mg tofacitinib twice daily. Regarding the study as a whole: There were many expanded lesional clones persisting in scalp and blood during tofacitinib.

RNA extraction was followed by reverse transcription into cDNA, which acted as the sequencing template. Assay: immunoSEQ multiplex PCR; the TCRdb copy retains only in-frame clones and omits some. In the table there are some 190,000 clones, 60% of which are singletons. The V gene's germline CDR1 is LNHDA and CDR2 SQIVND (reference sequence). V was clipped by 5 bases and J by 7 bases, with 6 bases between them. The CDR3 has 11 residues. Documented treatment: oral pan-JAK inhibitor, 5-10 mg twice daily. A word on this clone: Its antigen remains unknown.

The input for sequencing was CD4+ T cells sorted from blood, taken at week 24, from a patient treated with tofacitinib. This TCR derives from a human donor with alopecia areata. The V and J genes are TRBV19 and TRBJ2-1; D perhaps matches TRBD1 (5 bases). The CDR3 sequence is CASSQGNEQFF. DNA for the CDR3: TGTGCCAGTAGTCAGGGTAATGAGCAGTTCTTC.